This record concerns one TCR beta chain sequence. Its target is not known. J lost 0 bases, V lost 5 bases, and 5 bases had no gene match. This CDR3 spans 15 amino acids. CDR1 is SEHNR, CDR2 FQNEAQ, per germline (reference sequence). Measured with immunoSEQ multiplex PCR; TCRdb has only the in-frame clones, and not every one. The table includes tens of thousands of clones, approximately 84% detected once. The data were obtained in a study of OX40 agonist ivuxolimab in advanced cancers. Whole-study context: Melanoma, hepatocellular carcinoma, head and neck or renal cell cancer occurred in dose-escalation patients.

Findings of the study overall: Dosing at 0.1 to 3.0 mg/kg was accompanied by clonal expansion of CD4+ and CD8+ blood T cells by week 6. Some nonresponders likewise displayed low normalized T-cell clonal expansion. On average, CD8+ T cells showed a greater number of expanded clones than CD4+.

The receptor was derived from an adult with an advanced solid tumor such as melanoma, head and neck, liver or kidney cancer. This sequence joins TRBV7-9 and TRBJ2-3; 7 positions agree with TRBD1. Specimen: CD4+ or CD8+ T cells sorted from blood, collected in a trial of the OX40 agonist ivuxolimab. For the CDR3, the DNA is TGTGCCAGCAGCCTTGACAGGGCAAGCACAGATACGCAGTATTTT. Protein: CASSLDRASTDTQYF.